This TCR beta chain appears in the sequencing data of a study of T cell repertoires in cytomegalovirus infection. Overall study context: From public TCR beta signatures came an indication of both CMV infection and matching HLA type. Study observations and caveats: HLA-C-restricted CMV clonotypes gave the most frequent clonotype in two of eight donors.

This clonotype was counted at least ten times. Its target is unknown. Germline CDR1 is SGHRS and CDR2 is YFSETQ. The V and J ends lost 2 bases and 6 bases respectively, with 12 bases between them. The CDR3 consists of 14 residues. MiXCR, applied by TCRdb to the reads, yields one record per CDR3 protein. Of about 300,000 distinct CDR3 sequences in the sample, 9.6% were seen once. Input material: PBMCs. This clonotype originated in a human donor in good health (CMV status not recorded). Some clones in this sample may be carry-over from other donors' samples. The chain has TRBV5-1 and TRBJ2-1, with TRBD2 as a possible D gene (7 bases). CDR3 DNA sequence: TGCGCCAGCAGCTTTGGGGGGGCCATCAATGAGCAGTTCTTC. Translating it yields CASSFGGAINEQFF. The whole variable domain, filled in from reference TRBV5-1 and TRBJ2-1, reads KAGVTQTPRYLIKTRGQQVTLSCSPISGHRSVSWYQQTPGQGLQFLFEYFSETQRNKGNFPGRFSGRQFSNSRSEMNVSTLELGDSALYLCASSFGGAINEQFFGPGTRLTVL.